This TCR beta chain was sequenced in a study of blood T cell repertoires in COVID-19. About the research overall: From T cells, B-cell-depleted T cells, or PBMCs came the material, which was cDNA or gDNA.

Under the authors' procedure: The assay estimated nucleated cells by amplifying reference gene primers. The protocol was immunoSEQ multiplex PCR, while the TCRdb copy is restricted to in-frame clones and leaves out a portion. V and J calls and clone size come straight from that table; D and trimming were deduced from the DNA. Of 380,000 or so clones in the sample, around 92% were seen once. Unmatched junction bases numbered 6, after V lost 6 bases and J lost 8 bases. The germline CDR1 and CDR2 sequences are MNHEY and SVGAGI. There are 13 residues in the CDR3. The sequence came from a man in his forties or fifties with acute or convalescent COVID-19. The specimen was peripheral blood. The chain carries TRBV6-5 and TRBJ1-3; 8 bases are a match to TRBD1. CDR3 amino acids: CASRDRARDTIYF. The CDR3 coding sequence is TGTGCCAGCAGGGACAGGGCGAGGGACACCATATATTTT.